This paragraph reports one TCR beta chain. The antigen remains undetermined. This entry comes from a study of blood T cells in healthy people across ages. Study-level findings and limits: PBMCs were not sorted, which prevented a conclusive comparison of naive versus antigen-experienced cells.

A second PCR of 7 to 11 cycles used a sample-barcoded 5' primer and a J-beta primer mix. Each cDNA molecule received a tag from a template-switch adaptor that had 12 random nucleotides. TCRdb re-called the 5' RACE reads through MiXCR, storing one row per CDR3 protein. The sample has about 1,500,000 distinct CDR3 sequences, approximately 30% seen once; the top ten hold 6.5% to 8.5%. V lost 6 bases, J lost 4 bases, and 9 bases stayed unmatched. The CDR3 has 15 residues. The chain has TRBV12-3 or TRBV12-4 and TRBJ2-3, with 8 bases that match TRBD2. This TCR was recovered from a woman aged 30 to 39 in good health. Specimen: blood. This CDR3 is CASSRRLAIADTQYF. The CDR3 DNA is TGTGCCAGCAGCCGTAGACTAGCGATCGCAGATACGCAGTATTTT.